Presented here are 29 T cell receptor beta chains from one specimen sequenced in a study of blood T cells in healthy people across ages. Then a second PCR, running roughly 7 to 11 cycles, was carried out with a sample-barcoded 5' primer and a J-beta primer mix. Using its own MiXCR run on the 5' RACE reads, TCRdb lists one record per CDR3 protein. The top ten clones hold 7.7% of a sample with some 1.5 million distinct CDR3 sequences, roughly 30% of them seen once. Input material: blood. Receptors were obtained from a woman in her 30s in good health.

With regard to this clonotype: This may arise from a read error, as a much more abundant clone is one base away. The genes are TRBV20-1 and TRBJ2-1; TRBD2 agrees at 8 bases. Germline V gene data show CDR1 as DFQATT and CDR2 as SNEGSKA (reference sequence). CDR3 length: 15 amino acids. The V segment lost 0 bases and the J segment 7 bases; nucleotides outside the gene matches: 8. The CDR3 loop is CSAREASGSGNEQFF. The CDR3 nucleotides read TGCAGTGCTAGAGAGGCCAGCGGGAGCGGGAATGAGCAGTTCTTC.

This rearrangement joins TRBV4-1 to TRBJ2-1; TRBD2 might be the D (6 bases). CDR3 length: 15 amino acids. V was clipped by 4 bases and J by 7 bases, with 17 bases between them. The germline V gene has CDR1 MGHRA and CDR2 YSYEKL. In nucleotides, the CDR3 is TGCGCCAGCAGCCGGACTCTGGGGGGTTCGAATGAGCAGTTCTTC. This encodes CASSRTLGGSNEQFF.

The rearrangement joins TRBV28 to TRBJ2-6; tentatively, D is TRBD2 (6 bases). This CDR3 region has 19 residues. V dropped 5 bases and J dropped 0 bases, with 20 bases sitting between them. CDR1 is MDHEN and CDR2 is SYDVKM in the germline V gene. The CDR3 DNA follows: TGTGCCAGCAGTGCCGCGGGACTCACCCGAGTCTCTGGGGCCAACGTCCTGACTTTC. As protein: CASSAAGLTRVSGANVLTF.

The rearrangement uses TRBV6-2 or TRBV6-3 and TRBJ1-5; 7 bases map to TRBD1. Germline V gene sequence: CDR1 MNHEY, CDR2 SVGEGT. This CDR3 is 17 amino acids long. With 2 bases clipped from V and 3 bases from J, the junction kept 10 bases outside the gene matches. The CDR3 region is CASSYDGTGEFNQPQHF. The DNA for the CDR3 is TGTGCCAGCAGTTACGACGGAACAGGGGAGTTCAATCAGCCCCAGCATTTT.

The V gene is TRBV28, the J gene TRBJ2-4; D could derive from TRBD1 or TRBD2 (5 bases each). Near its end, the DNA agrees better with TRBJ2-7, so the J call may be wrong. The CDR3 loop spans 14 amino acids. CDR1 is MDHEN, CDR2 SYDVKM, per germline. DNA for the CDR3: TGTGCCAGCAGCTTTCGGGGCAGATACTACGAGCAGTACTTC. Protein sequence: CASSFRGRYYEQYF.

This clonotype was seen ten or more times. V and J are TRBV9 and TRBJ2-1; no reliable D call. With 0 bases removed from V and 0 bases from J, the gap between germline ends came to 10 bases. From germline, CDR1 is SGDLS and CDR2 YYNGEE. CDR3 length equals 16 residues. The CDR3 bases are TGTGCCAGCAGCGTAGTGGAGAGCAGCTCCTACAATGAGCAGTTCTTC. Encoded protein: CASSVVESSSYNEQFF.

This clonotype was detected only a few times. The chain uses TRBV12-3 or TRBV12-4 and TRBJ2-7, with 9 bases aligning to TRBD2. The V segment lost 4 bases and the J segment 2 bases; nucleotides outside the gene matches: 6. The CDR3 covers 15 residues. Here the CDR3 DNA reads TGTGCCAGCAGTTGGGGGGTAGCGGGAGCCTACGAGCAGTACTTC. This encodes CASSWGVAGAYEQYF.

A note on this clonotype: This clone may be a read error of a much larger clone one base away. The CDR3 here is CASSWGLAVYEQFF. In nucleotides, the CDR3 is TGCGCCAGCAGCTGGGGACTAGCGGTCTATGAGCAGTTCTTC. The V call is TRBV5-1, the J call TRBJ2-1, with 11 bases lining up with TRBD2. After removal of 3 bases from V and 8 bases from J, the junction contained 4 bases not matched to a gene. Germline CDR1 reads SGHRS; CDR2 reads YFSETQ. The CDR3 sequence is 14 residues long.

This clonotype was detected only a few times. The V call is TRBV28, the J call TRBJ2-3; possibly TRBD2 for D (8 bases). Trimming took off 7 bases at V and 3 bases at J, with 20 bases between the two ends. Germline V gene data show CDR1 as MDHEN and CDR2 as SYDVKM. CDR3 length: 16 residues. CDR3 residues: CASIPPGGGDTDTQYF. The DNA of the CDR3 is TGTGCCAGCATCCCCCCGGGAGGGGGCGATACAGATACGCAGTATTTT.

There are a few counts of this clonotype. The V gene is TRBV12-5, the J gene TRBJ2-7; unclear D gene. V was pared by 4 bases and J by 0 bases, with 16 bases between. The CDR3 spans 16 residues. From germline, CDR1 is LGHNT and CDR2 FRNRAP. The CDR3 bases are TGTGCTAGTGGTTCGGTAGTCCGCGGAGTCTCCTACGAGCAGTACTTC. It yields the protein CASGSVVRGVSYEQYF.

Many counts were recorded for this clonotype. The chain couples TRBV5-6 to TRBJ2-7; D may be TRBD2 (5 bases). Germline V gene data show CDR1 as SGHDT and CDR2 as YYEEEE. CDR3 size: 14 residues. Trimming took 2 bases from V and 7 from J, leaving 16 bases between them. CDR3 nucleotide sequence: TGTGCCAGCAGCTTATGGGCTGACTCGGGAGAGCAGTACTTC. This sequence encodes CASSLWADSGEQYF.

There are a few counts of this clonotype. The chain combines TRBV28 with TRBJ2-5; 8 bases line up with TRBD2. The CDR3 is 16 amino acids. V shed 3 bases, J shed 2 bases, and the junction held 8 bases outside the gene matches. Germline values: CDR1 MDHEN, CDR2 SYDVKM. CDR3 sequence reads: CASSLVVAGSQETQYF. In DNA, the CDR3 is TGTGCCAGCAGTTTGGTGGTAGCGGGGAGTCAAGAGACCCAGTACTTC.

The rearrangement links TRBV12-3 or TRBV12-4 to TRBJ2-5; possibly TRBD2 for D (5 bases). This CDR3 spans 15 amino acids. Trimming removed 2 bases from V and 7 bases from J, with 17 bases in between. CDR3 sequence (DNA): TGTGCCAGCAGTTTAAAGCGTTCTGCCCTAGCGACCCAGTACTTC. It specifies CASSLKRSALATQYF.

This clonotype was detected only a few times. The chain carries TRBV5-4 and TRBJ2-7, with 7 bases that match TRBD2. The CDR3 totals 15 residues. V dropped 4 bases and J dropped 0; count of bases not matched to a gene: 7. CDR1 and CDR2 from the germline V gene are SGHNT and YYREEE (reference sequence). The CDR3 spells CASSVFGGGSYEQYF. Written as DNA, the CDR3 is TGTGCCAGCAGCGTATTTGGCGGGGGCTCCTACGAGCAGTACTTC.

This clonotype was detected ten times or more. This chain joins TRBV18 and TRBJ2-5; 8 bases match TRBD1. V shed 6 bases, J shed 3 bases, and the junction held 6 bases outside the gene matches. This CDR3 contains 14 residues. Germline V lookup: CDR1 KGHSH, CDR2 LQKENI. CDR3 sequence (DNA): TGTGCCAGCTCGCCGGGACAGGAAGAAGAGACCCAGTACTTC. This translates into CASSPGQEEETQYF.

This clonotype was recorded a few times. This CDR3 is CASSGGQNYNEQFF. The CDR3 DNA is TGCGCCAGCAGCGGCGGACAGAACTACAATGAGCAGTTCTTC. This chain uses TRBV5-1 with TRBJ2-1; a weak D match, TRBD1 (6 bases). CDR1 and CDR2 (germline): SGHRS, YFSETQ. V was clipped by 4 bases and J by 3 bases, with 11 bases between them. The CDR3 sequence is 14 residues long.

J is TRBJ2-1 and V is TRBV19; TRBD1 might be the D (8 bases). Looked up from germline, CDR1 is LNHDA and CDR2 is SQIVND (reference sequence). This CDR3 spans 14 amino acids. Trimming removed 5 bases from V and 5 bases from J, with 13 bases in between. The CDR3 nucleotides read TGTGCCAGTAGTCACAGGGGGGGACACAATGAGCAGTTCTTC. Translating gives CASSHRGGHNEQFF.

There are a few counts of this clonotype. In DNA, the CDR3 is TGTGCCAGCAGTAAACAGGGGGCTAAACAAGAGACCCAGTACTTC. Its translation: CASSKQGAKQETQYF. This sequence joins TRBV6-5 and TRBJ2-5, with 9 nucleotides matching TRBD1. CDR1 is MNHEY and CDR2 is SVGAGI in the germline V gene. With 5 bases clipped from V and 2 bases from J, the junction kept 6 bases outside the gene matches. The length of the CDR3 is 15 residues.

The genes are TRBV7-8 and TRBJ2-3, with 14 bases aligning to TRBD2. CDR1 and CDR2 from the germline V gene are SGHVS and FQNEAQ. Trimming removed 5 bases from V and 5 bases from J; junction bases left unmatched: 12. This CDR3 comprises 18 residues. This chain's CDR3 is CASSVYGTSGSEEDTQYF. As DNA, the CDR3 is TGTGCCAGCAGCGTGTATGGGACTAGCGGGAGTGAAGAAGATACGCAGTATTTT.

CDR3 region: CASSSSDRGGYGYTF. In nucleotides, the CDR3 is TGTGCCAGCAGCTCCTCGGACAGGGGTGGCTATGGCTACACCTTC. The J gene is TRBJ1-2, the V gene TRBV11-2; TRBD1 aligns across 9 bases. This CDR3 comprises 15 residues. Germline trimming cut 4 bases from V and 4 bases from J; bases unmatched to any gene: 7. Germline values: CDR1 SGHAT, CDR2 FQNNGV.

This clonotype was counted only a few times. V is TRBV20-1 and J is TRBJ2-1; D may be TRBD2 (5 bases). The CDR3 length is 16 residues. CDR1 and CDR2 from the germline V gene are DFQATT and SNEGSKA (reference sequence). Trimming left V 0 bases short and J 0 bases short, with 12 bases between. The CDR3 sequence is CSARDLKGSSYNEQFF. For the CDR3, the DNA is TGCAGTGCTAGAGATCTCAAAGGGAGCTCCTACAATGAGCAGTTCTTC.

The V and J genes are TRBV12-3 or TRBV12-4 and TRBJ2-2, with 8 nucleotides matching TRBD1. V lost 6 bases and J lost 6; bases outside the gene matches: 6. There are 14 residues in the CDR3. The CDR3: CASRQGGEAGELFF. DNA for the CDR3: TGTGCCAGCAGACAGGGGGGAGAGGCCGGGGAGCTGTTTTTT.

The chain is built from TRBV7-2 and TRBJ2-5, with D possibly matching TRBD1 (6 bases). CDR3 length: 16 residues. From germline, CDR1 is SGHTA and CDR2 FQGNSA. Trimming removed 1 base from V and 1 base from J, with 13 bases in between. Here the CDR3 reads CASSLVTGFRQETQYF. In DNA form, the CDR3 reads TGTGCCAGCAGCTTAGTCACAGGGTTTCGCCAAGAGACCCAGTACTTC.

This clonotype was counted at least ten times. It may be a read error: a sequence one base away is much more abundant. This chain joins TRBV29-1 and TRBJ2-5; D gene unclear. The V and J ends lost 2 bases and 11 bases respectively, with 18 bases between them. CDR1 and CDR2 (germline): SQVTM, ANQGSEA. There are 13 residues in the CDR3. The CDR3 DNA follows: TGCAGCGTTGAATCCCCCGCTCTTGATGAGCAGTACTTC. It codes for CSVESPALDEQYF. Looking up the rest from reference TRBV29-1 and TRBJ2-5 gives the full variable domain: SAVISQKPSRDICQRGTSLTIQCQVDSQVTMMFWYRQQPGQSLTLIATANQGSEATYESGFVIDKFPISRPNLTFSTLTVSNMSPEDSSIYLCSVESPALDEQYFGPGTRLLVL.

There are many counts of this clonotype. This rearrangement joins TRBV6-1 to TRBJ2-4; possibly TRBD1 for D (6 bases). There are 12 residues in the CDR3. The germline V gene has CDR1 MNHNS and CDR2 SASEGT. The CDR3 loop reads CATLEQGNIQYF. Written as DNA, the CDR3 is TGTGCGACCCTCGAGCAGGGGAACATTCAGTACTTC.

This clonotype has only a few counts. This rearrangement joins TRBV2 to TRBJ2-5; no clear D. Germline values: CDR1 SNHLY, CDR2 FYNNEI. With 2 bases removed from V and 1 base from J, the gap between germline ends came to 8 bases. The CDR3 is made up of 14 amino acids. The CDR3 sequence is CASSELAAQETQYF. CDR3 coding DNA: TGTGCCAGCAGTGAACTGGCAGCCCAAGAGACCCAGTACTTC.

The rearrangement uses TRBV29-1 and TRBJ1-3; D is possibly TRBD1 (5 bases). The CDR3 length is 15 residues. Trimming stripped 0 bases from V and 0 bases from J, with 9 bases between. From germline, CDR1 is SQVTM and CDR2 ANQGSEA. The CDR3 reads CSVEDRVSSGNTIYF. The CDR3, as DNA: TGCAGCGTTGAAGACAGGGTGAGCTCTGGAAACACCATATATTTT.

In its sample, this clonotype was seen many times. This chain links TRBV20-1 with TRBJ2-5; 8 bases are shared with TRBD2. The germline V gene encodes CDR1 DFQATT and CDR2 SNEGSKA (reference sequence). The J segment lost 5 bases and the V segment lost 3 bases, leaving 5 bases of the junction unmatched. This CDR3 is built from 13 residues. CDR3 DNA sequence: TGCAGTGCTAGCGGGAGGGGCATGGAGACCCAGTACTTC. It codes for CSASGRGMETQYF.

Concerning this clonotype itself: Just one base apart from a much larger clone, this may be a read error. V and J are TRBV25-1 and TRBJ1-5; D possibly corresponds to TRBD1 (6 bases). There are 11 residues in the CDR3. V was pared by 4 bases and J by 12 bases, with 10 bases between. CDR1 and CDR2 (germline): MGHDK, SYGVNS. CDR3 nucleotide sequence: TGTGCCAGCAGTGCCGGGGGGCTCCAGCATTTT. It encodes CASSAGGLQHF.